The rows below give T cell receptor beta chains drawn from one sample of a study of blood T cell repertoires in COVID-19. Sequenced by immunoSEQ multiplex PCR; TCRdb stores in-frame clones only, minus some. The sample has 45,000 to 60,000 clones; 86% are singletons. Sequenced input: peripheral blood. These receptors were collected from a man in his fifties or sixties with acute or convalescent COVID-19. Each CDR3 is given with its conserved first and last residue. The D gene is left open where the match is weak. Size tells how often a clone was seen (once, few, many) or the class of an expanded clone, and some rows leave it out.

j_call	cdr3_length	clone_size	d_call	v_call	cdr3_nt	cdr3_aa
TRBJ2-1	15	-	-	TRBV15	TGTGCCACCAGCATAACTCGAGCGGCCTACAATGAGCAGTTCTTC	CATSITRAAYNEQFF
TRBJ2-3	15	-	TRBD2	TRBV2	TGTGCCAGCAGGGATAGCGGGGGGGCAACAGATACGCAGTATTTT	CASRDSGGATDTQYF
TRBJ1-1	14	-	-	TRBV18	TGTGCCAGCTCGCCCGCCCGGGAGAACACTGAAGCTTTCTTT	CASSPARENTEAFF
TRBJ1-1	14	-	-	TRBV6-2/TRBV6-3	TGTGCCAGCCGCCAAGACAGCCGAAACACTGAAGCTTTCTTT	CASRQDSRNTEAFF
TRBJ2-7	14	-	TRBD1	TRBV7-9	TGTGCCAGCAGCCCACCGGGACAGGCTTACGAGCAGTACTTC	CASSPPGQAYEQYF
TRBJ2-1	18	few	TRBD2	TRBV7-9	TGTGCCAGCAGCTTAGACCCCGTAGCGGGAGGGCCCCGCAATGAGCAGTTCTTC	CASSLDPVAGGPRNEQFF
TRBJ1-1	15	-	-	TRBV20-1	TGCAGTGCTAGTGGCCCCCGGACAGCCGGATATTCGGCTTTCTTT	CSASGPRTAGYSAFF
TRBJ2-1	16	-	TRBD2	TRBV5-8	TGTGCCAGCAGCTTGATAGGGGCTAGCGGCTACAATGAGCAGTTCTTC	CASSLIGASGYNEQFF
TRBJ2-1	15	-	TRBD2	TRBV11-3	TGTGCCAGCAGCTTCTCCGGGACTAGCGACAATGAGCAGTTCTTC	CASSFSGTSDNEQFF
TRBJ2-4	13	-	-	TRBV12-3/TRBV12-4	TGTGCCAGCAGCAGGGTCGCCAAAAACATTCAGTACTTC	CASSRVAKNIQYF
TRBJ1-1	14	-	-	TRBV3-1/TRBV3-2	TGTGCCAGCAGTCCACTAAAGAGGAACACTGAAGCTTTCTTT	CASSPLKRNTEAFF
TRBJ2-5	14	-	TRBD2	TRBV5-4	TGTGCCAGCAGTCCGGGAGGGGGGGAAGAGACCCAGTACTTC	CASSPGGGEETQYF
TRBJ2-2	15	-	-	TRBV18	TGTGCCAGCTCACCTGAGAGGACAGCTACCGGGGAGCTGTTTTTT	CASSPERTATGELFF
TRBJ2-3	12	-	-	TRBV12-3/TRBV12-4	TGTGCCAGCAGTTTTATCGGGGGTACGCAGTATTTT	CASSFIGGTQYF
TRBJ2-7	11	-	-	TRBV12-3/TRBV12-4	TGTGCCAGCAGCCGACAGTACGAGCAGTACTTC	CASSRQYEQYF
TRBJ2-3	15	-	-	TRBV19	TGTGCCAGTAGTTCCGGACTACTGGGCACAGATACGCAGTATTTT	CASSSGLLGTDTQYF
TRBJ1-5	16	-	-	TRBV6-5	TGTGCCAGCAGTTACTCGAACCCCGGGAGCAATCAGCCCCAGCATTTT	CASSYSNPGSNQPQHF
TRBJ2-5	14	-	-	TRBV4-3	TGCGCCAGCAGCCAAAGTCGGACAGAAGAGACCCAGTACTTC	CASSQSRTEETQYF
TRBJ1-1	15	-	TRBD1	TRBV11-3	TGTGCCAGCAGCTTGAGGGGACAGGGGGGTACTGAAGCTTTCTTT	CASSLRGQGGTEAFF
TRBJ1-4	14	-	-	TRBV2	TGTGCCAGCAGTGATATGGGCCGGGATGAAAAATTGTTTTTT	CASSDMGRDEKLFF
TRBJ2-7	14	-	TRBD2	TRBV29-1	TGCAGCGCCCAACCGCGCGGGGGGGCGGGGGAGCAGTACTTC	CSAQPRGGAGEQYF
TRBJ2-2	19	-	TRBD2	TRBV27	TGTGCCAGCAGTTTAGCCAGGACTAGCGGGGGAGCGAACACCGGGGAGCTGTTTTTT	CASSLARTSGGANTGELFF